This T cell receptor beta chain originates from a study of identical twins. Study-level points and caveats: Possibly, invariant MAIT and iNKT cells partly confounded zero-insertion analyses.

Among all donors, each was a healthy Caucasian. Template switching introduced a universal primer site, and the cDNA bore unique molecular identifiers. MiXCR was run by TCRdb on the 5' RACE reads, yielding one entry per CDR3 protein. The sample carries 1.5 million or so distinct CDR3 sequences, around 29% recorded once. CDR3 length: 12 residues. The germline gives CDR1 ENHRY, CDR2 SYGVKD. Concerning this clonotype itself: Its matching antigen is unknown. The junction differs from germline at one of its ends, possibly a read error.

The clonotype comes from a newborn girl in good health. The J gene is TRBJ1-2, the V gene TRBV10-3; D gene uncertain. The sequencing sample was made of cord blood. The CDR3 DNA follows: TGTACCATCAGGACGGAAAACTATGGCTACACCTTC. Its translation is CTIRTENYGYTF.